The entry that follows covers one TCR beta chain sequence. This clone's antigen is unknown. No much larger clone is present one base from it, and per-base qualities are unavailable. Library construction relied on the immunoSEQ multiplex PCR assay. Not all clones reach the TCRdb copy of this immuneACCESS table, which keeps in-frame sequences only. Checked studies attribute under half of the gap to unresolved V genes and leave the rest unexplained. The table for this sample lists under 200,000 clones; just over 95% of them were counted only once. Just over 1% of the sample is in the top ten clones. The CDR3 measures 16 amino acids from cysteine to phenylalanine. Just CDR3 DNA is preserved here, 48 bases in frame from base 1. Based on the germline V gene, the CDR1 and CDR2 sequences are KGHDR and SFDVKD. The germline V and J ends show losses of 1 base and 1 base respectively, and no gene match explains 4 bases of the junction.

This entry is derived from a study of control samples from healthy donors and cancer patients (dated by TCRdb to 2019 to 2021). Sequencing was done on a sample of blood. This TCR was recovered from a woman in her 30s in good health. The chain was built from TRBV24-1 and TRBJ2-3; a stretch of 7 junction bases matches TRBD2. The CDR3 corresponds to CATSDLGGGGTDTQYF. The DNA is TGTGCCACCAGTGATTTAGGCGGGGGAGGCACAGATACGCAGTATTTT.